This TCR beta chain was profiled in a study of blood T cell repertoires in COVID-19. About the research overall: COVID-19 samples collected from the United States, Italy and Spain covered acute and convalescent phases. PBMCs, B-cell-depleted T cells, or T cells provided the cDNA or gDNA that made up the material.

Original methodology: Amplifying reference gene primers gave estimates of nucleated cell counts. Clones were read by immunoSEQ multiplex PCR, and TCRdb kept only the in-frame ones, dropping some. The V and J calls and clone size were taken over from that table, and D and trimming were inferred from the DNA. The table includes tens of thousands of clones, just under 85% detected once. J was trimmed by 6 bases and V by 6 bases; bases with no gene match: 11. The CDR3 sequence is 15 residues long. Germline-derived CDR1 and CDR2 are LNHDA and SQIVND (reference sequence). The clonotype was recovered from a man over 45 with active COVID-19. The V gene is TRBV19, the J gene TRBJ2-1, with 7 positions matching TRBD1. The sequenced sample was peripheral blood. The CDR3 region is CASSTSHRGSNEQFF. CDR3 nucleotides: TGTGCCAGTAGCACTTCCCACAGGGGAAGCAATGAGCAGTTCTTC.